Listed below are T cell receptor beta chains from one sample, sequenced in a study of cytomegalovirus exposure and HLA in healthy donors. Repertoires were generated with immunoSEQ multiplex PCR, while TCRdb's copy carries only in-frame clones and drops some. The data show 200,000 to 250,000 clones, over 75% seen once. Sequences were obtained from PBMCs. The receptor set was obtained from a girl aged 2 to 10 in good health and CMV-seronegative. Each CDR3 is given with its conserved first and last residue. The D gene is left open where the match is weak. Clone size is stated in some rows and not others, as once, few, many or a class when expanded.

. | 14 | . | TRBJ2-1 | TRBV6-5 | TGTGCCAGCAGTTACTCCACGGGGAGGAATGAGCAGTTCTTC | CASSYSTGRNEQFF
. | 13 | . | TRBJ2-5 | TRBV7-7 | TGTGCCAGCAGCTTACTAGCCTCAGAGAGCCAGTACTTC | CASSLLASESQYF
. | 14 | . | TRBJ1-1 | TRBV6-5 | TGTGCCAGCAGTAGTGAGGGAGTGAACACTGAAGCTTTCTTT | CASSSEGVNTEAFF
TRBD1 | 11 | . | TRBJ2-1 | TRBV20-1 | TGCAGTGCTAGAGTAGGGACAGGGGGGTTCTTC | CSARVGTGGFF
. | 13 | . | TRBJ1-1 | TRBV4-1 | TGCGCCAGCAGCCAAGTGTCGGGTACTGAAGCTTTCTTT | CASSQVSGTEAFF
. | 16 | . | TRBJ1-2 | TRBV11-2 | TGTGCCAGCAGCGCCCATACAGGTCTCCATAACTATGGCTACACCTTC | CASSAHTGLHNYGYTF
. | 12 | . | TRBJ1-2 | TRBV29-1 | TGCAGCGTTGAAAAAGGGGGGGAGGGCTACACCTTC | CSVEKGGEGYTF
TRBD1 | 14 | . | TRBJ2-7 | TRBV11-2 | TGTGCCAGCAGACCAACGACAGGGAGCTACGAGCAGTACTTC | CASRPTTGSYEQYF
. | 14 | . | TRBJ2-7 | TRBV11-2 | TGTGCCAGCAGCTTAGCCCCCGGGACCTACGAGCAGTACTTC | CASSLAPGTYEQYF
TRBD1 | 20 | . | TRBJ1-2 | TRBV30 | TGTGCCCGACCCCCTCGACAGGGCCCCGAAACTCCGATCGCTAACTATGGCTACACCTTC | CARPPRQGPETPIANYGYTF
. | 13 | . | TRBJ1-1 | TRBV6-5 | TGTGCCAGCAGTGAGTCCAGGGTCACTGAAGCTTTCTTT | CASSESRVTEAFF
. | 13 | . | TRBJ1-2 | TRBV6-5 | TGTGCCAGCAGTCCGATCCGGAACTATGGCTACACCTTC | CASSPIRNYGYTF
TRBD2 | 18 | . | TRBJ2-3 | TRBV5-8 | TGTGCCAGCAGCTTAGGACTAGCGGGAGGGCCTAGCACAGATACGCAGTATTTT | CASSLGLAGGPSTDTQYF
. | 14 | . | TRBJ2-5 | TRBV5-1 | TGCGCCAGCAGCTTGGTAGCAGGGATAGAGACCCAGTACTTC | CASSLVAGIETQYF
. | 13 | . | TRBJ2-1 | TRBV9 | TGTGCCAGCAGCGGACAGGCCTACAATGAGCAGTTCTTC | CASSGQAYNEQFF
. | 14 | . | TRBJ2-7 | TRBV30 | TGTGCCTCCGACTCAAAACGGGGCTCCTACGAGCAGTACTTC | CASDSKRGSYEQYF
. | 12 | few | TRBJ2-5 | TRBV29-1 | TGCAGCGTTGAACTTAGGGGAGAGACCCAGTACTTC | CSVELRGETQYF
TRBD1 | 14 | . | TRBJ2-1 | TRBV7-2 | TGTGCCAGCAGCTTAGAGGCACAGGGGTTTGAGCAGTTCTTC | CASSLEAQGFEQFF
. | 16 | few | TRBJ1-4 | TRBV2 | TGTGCCAGCAGTGCCGTTGGGCACCTCACTAATGAAAAACTGTTTTTT | CASSAVGHLTNEKLFF
TRBD2 | 18 | . | TRBJ2-5 | TRBV7-9 | TGTGCCAGCAGCTTAGTAAGGGCGCTAGCGGTGGTATTTGAGACCCAGTACTTC | CASSLVRALAVVFETQYF
TRBD2 | 16 | . | TRBJ2-2 | TRBV4-2 | TGTGCCAGCAGCCAAGGTCAAGCGGGGGGCGACAGGGAGCTGTTTTTT | CASSQGQAGGDRELFF
TRBD2 | 16 | . | TRBJ2-2 | TRBV12-5 | TGTGCTAGTGGTAAACCGACTAGCGGGACCTCCGGGGAGCTGTTTTTT | CASGKPTSGTSGELFF
TRBD2 | 14 | . | TRBJ2-7 | TRBV9 | TGTGCCAGCAGCGTTGGGGGAGGGCTTAGCGAGCAGTACTTC | CASSVGGGLSEQYF
. | 18 | . | TRBJ1-2 | TRBV18 | TGTGCCAGCTCACCTGCGCAAACAGGGATACAGGGACGGAATGGCTACACCTTC | CASSPAQTGIQGRNGYTF
. | 12 | . | TRBJ1-5 | TRBV10-2 | TGCGCCAGCAGTCGGGGGTCTCAGCCCCAGCATTTT | CASSRGSQPQHF
TRBD1 | 16 | once | TRBJ2-3 | TRBV6-6 | TGTGCCAGCAGCCGTTCGACAGGGGGCTATTCTGATACGCAGTATTTT | CASSRSTGGYSDTQYF
. | 13 | . | TRBJ1-1 | TRBV7-9 | TGTGCCAGCAGCTCTGGCTCCTACACTGAAGCTTTCTTT | CASSSGSYTEAFF